Presented here are 21 T cell receptor beta chains from one specimen sequenced in a study of identical twins. Each CDR3 protein is one row after TCRdb ran MiXCR on the 5' RACE reads. The sample records around 240,000 distinct CDR3 sequences, approximately 7% being singletons. In addition, the sample was reused for a study of yellow fever vaccine responses in identical twins.

Sequences were obtained from memory (CD45RO+) T cells sorted from blood. Receptors originate from a woman aged 18-30 years in good health.

This clonotype has a handful of counts. V is TRBV5-6 and J is TRBJ1-1; 9 bases are shared with TRBD1. Germline lookup yields CDR1 SGHDT and CDR2 YYEEEE. This CDR3 has 14 amino acids. After removal of 3 bases from V and 5 bases from J, the junction contained 5 bases not matched to a gene. DNA of the CDR3: TGTGCCAGCAGCTGGGACAGGGTAGAAACTGAAGCTTTCTTT. This encodes CASSWDRVETEAFF.

The chain joins TRBV4-2 to TRBJ1-4; TRBD1 matches at 8 bases. The V gene's germline CDR1 is LGHNA and CDR2 YNFKEQ. V shed 4 bases and J 7 bases; nucleotides not matched to a gene: 8. This CDR3 has 15 residues. DNA for the CDR3: TGTGCCAGCAGCCGGCAGACAGGGGAAGTTGAAAAACTGTTTTTT. Encoded protein: CASSRQTGEVEKLFF.

This clonotype was seen at least ten times. The chain combines TRBV7-9 with TRBJ1-2; 9 bases agree with TRBD1. CDR3 length equals 16 residues. The ends lost 5 bases at V and 4 bases at J; junction bases unmatched: 11. Germline CDR1 reads SEHNR; CDR2 reads FQNEAQ (reference sequence). The CDR3 region has the DNA TGTGCCAGCAGCGCGCAAACAGGGGGCGCCGGCTATGGCTACACCTTC. This translates into CASSAQTGGAGYGYTF.

The chain carries TRBV7-8 and TRBJ2-2; TRBD1 agrees at 8 bases. The CDR3 is 16 residues long. V dropped 3 bases and J dropped 8; count of bases not matched to a gene: 11. Germline V gene lookup returns CDR1 SGHVS and CDR2 FQNEAQ. This CDR3 reads CASSFRPGGASGELFF. The CDR3 bases are TGTGCCAGCAGCTTTCGACCAGGGGGCGCTTCTGGGGAGCTGTTTTTT.

The sample holds a few counts of this clonotype. The chain joins TRBV10-3 to TRBJ2-5, with TRBD1 matching 8 bases. V lost 10 bases to trimming and J lost 2 bases; unmatched junction nucleotides: 6. In germline, CDR1 is ENHRY, CDR2 SYGVKD. CDR3 size: 13 residues. The CDR3 loop is CATGQGAQETQYF. In DNA, the CDR3 is TGTGCCACTGGACAGGGAGCTCAAGAGACCCAGTACTTC.

This clonotype was detected a few times. The chain employs TRBV11-2 and TRBJ2-1; D call uncertain. V lost 3 bases to trimming and J lost 0 bases, with 12 bases between them. The CDR3 extends over 16 amino acids. CDR1 and CDR2 (germline): SGHAT, FQNNGV. As DNA, the CDR3 is TGTGCCAGCAGCTTTGATGGGCAAAGCTCCTACAATGAGCAGTTCTTC. This gives the protein CASSFDGQSSYNEQFF.

This clonotype was found many times. This chain uses TRBV20-1 with TRBJ2-2; D may match TRBD1 or TRBD2 (5 bases each). The CDR3 loop spans 15 amino acids. V was clipped by 5 bases and J by 5 bases, with 18 bases between them. CDR1 and CDR2 from the germline V gene are DFQATT and SNEGSKA (reference sequence). In nucleotides, the CDR3 is TGCAGTGCTCTTAGGGGCGCTTCGGGAACCGGGGAGCTGTTTTTT. Protein product: CSALRGASGTGELFF.

This clonotype appeared a few times. The chain links TRBV20-1 to TRBJ2-5, with 7 bases lining up with TRBD2. Trimming removed 0 bases from V and 2 bases from J; junction bases left unmatched: 6. The CDR3 length is 15 residues. Germline values: CDR1 DFQATT, CDR2 SNEGSKA (reference sequence). Here the CDR3 DNA reads TGCAGTGCTAGAGATTACGCGGGAGCACAAGAGACCCAGTACTTC. Translation: CSARDYAGAQETQYF.

In its sample, this clonotype was seen many times. The chain has TRBV7-7 and TRBJ2-1; TRBD1 aligns across 10 bases. The CDR3 has 15 residues. The J segment lost 4 bases and the V segment lost 5 bases, leaving 5 bases of the junction unmatched. CDR1 and CDR2 (germline): SSHAT, FNYEAQ (reference sequence). CDR3 sequence: CASSKGTGAYNEQFF. The DNA for the CDR3 is TGTGCCAGCAGCAAAGGGACAGGGGCTTACAATGAGCAGTTCTTC.

This clonotype has just a few counts. This chain joins TRBV20-1 and TRBJ2-1, with D hard to call. This CDR3 contains 13 residues. CDR1 and CDR2 from the germline V gene are DFQATT and SNEGSKA (reference sequence). V was clipped by 7 bases and J by 4 bases, with 14 bases between them. The CDR3 sequence is CSGEARMYNEQFF. In DNA form, the CDR3 reads TGCAGTGGTGAGGCCCGGATGTACAATGAGCAGTTCTTC.

In this sample, this clonotype turned up many times. The chain carries TRBV5-1 and TRBJ2-1; D is ambiguous. With 4 bases removed from V and 7 bases from J, the gap between germline ends came to 15 bases. CDR3 size: 14 residues. Germline V gene lookup returns CDR1 SGHRS and CDR2 YFSETQ. The CDR3 loop reads CASSGRPLENEQFF. The DNA for the CDR3 is TGCGCCAGCAGCGGAAGACCACTGGAAAATGAGCAGTTCTTC.

The chain is built from TRBV20-1 and TRBJ1-1; D is unresolved. The CDR3 sequence is 10 residues long. Germline V gene data show CDR1 as DFQATT and CDR2 as SNEGSKA (reference sequence). Trimming took off 4 bases at V and 8 bases at J, with 8 bases between the two ends. In DNA form, the CDR3 reads TGCAGTGCTAACCGGGAGGAAGCTTTCTTT. It codes for CSANREEAFF.

The sample holds a few counts of this clonotype. V gene TRBV6-1 combines with J gene TRBJ2-7; 9 nucleotides agree with TRBD1. This CDR3 contains 17 residues. Unmatched junction bases numbered 9, after V lost 2 bases and J lost 1 base. Germline lookup yields CDR1 MNHNS and CDR2 SASEGT. The CDR3 DNA is TGTGCCAGCAGTGAAAAGGGCTGGGGACAGGGATCCTACGAGCAGTACTTC. It yields the protein CASSEKGWGQGSYEQYF.

This clonotype came up many times. The chain couples TRBV12-3 or TRBV12-4 to TRBJ2-1, with unresolved D. The CDR3 sequence is 14 residues long. V was trimmed by 3 bases and J by 0 bases, leaving 6 bases between them. The CDR3, as DNA: TGTGCCAGCAGTTTCGTCCGCTCCTACAATGAGCAGTTCTTC. Its protein product is CASSFVRSYNEQFF.

This clonotype was detected a few times. The chain is built from TRBV29-1 and TRBJ1-2; D possibly corresponds to TRBD1 (6 bases). CDR1 SQVTM and CDR2 ANQGSEA come from the germline V gene. This CDR3 has 12 residues. V lost 6 bases and J 1 base, leaving 9 bases between the germline ends. CDR3 protein: CSVDRFNYGYTF. The DNA for the CDR3 is TGCAGCGTCGACAGGTTTAACTATGGCTACACCTTC.

The table lists this clonotype with many counts. The chain has TRBV5-1 and TRBJ2-5; D call uncertain. CDR3 size: 12 residues. In germline, CDR1 is SGHRS, CDR2 YFSETQ. Trimming removed 4 bases at V and 4 bases at J, with 8 bases between. The CDR3 nucleotides read TGCGCCAGCAGCCAGAACCTAGAGACCCAGTACTTC. Translation gives CASSQNLETQYF.

This clonotype was picked up a small number of times. The chain uses TRBV5-5 and TRBJ2-5; D is ambiguous. CDR1 and CDR2 (germline): SGHKS, YYEKEE (reference sequence). The CDR3 covers 15 residues. Trimming took off 0 bases at V and 5 bases at J, with 14 bases between the two ends. The CDR3 DNA sequence: TGTGCCAGCAGCTTGGGGTACAGCCTTGGGGAGACCCAGTACTTC. Protein product: CASSLGYSLGETQYF. The full variable domain, rest sourced from reference TRBV5-5 and TRBJ2-5, is DAGVTQSPTHLIKTRGQQVTLRCSPISGHKSVSWYQQVLGQGPQFIFQYYEKEERGRGNFPDRFSARQFPNYSSELNVNALLLGDSALYLCASSLGYSLGETQYFGPGTRLLVL.

This clonotype was observed at least ten times. The chain employs TRBV28 and TRBJ2-5; the D is unclear. The length of the CDR3 is 13 residues. V lost 5 bases to trimming and J lost 1 base, with 8 bases between them. CDR1 MDHEN and CDR2 SYDVKM come from the germline V gene. CDR3 residues: CASSTGAQETQYF. The CDR3 bases are TGTGCCAGCAGTACGGGTGCCCAAGAGACCCAGTACTTC.

This clonotype was found a few times. This chain uses TRBV5-1 with TRBJ2-1; 15 bases are shared with TRBD2. The V gene end was trimmed by 3 bases and the J gene end by 8 bases; junction bases not matched to a gene: 6. Germline CDR1 is SGHRS and CDR2 is YFSETQ. This CDR3 has 16 amino acids. The CDR3 DNA follows: TGCGCCAGCAGCTCGGGACTAGCGGGAGGCGGGGATGAGCAGTTCTTC. Translated, it gives CASSSGLAGGGDEQFF.

This clonotype was detected only a few times. The V and J genes are TRBV7-9 and TRBJ2-7, with a weak D call TRBD1 (5 bases). This CDR3 region has 14 residues. V lost 3 bases, J lost 5 bases, and 14 bases lay in between. Germline V gene lookup returns CDR1 SEHNR and CDR2 FQNEAQ (reference sequence). The CDR3 DNA reads TGTGCCAGCAGCTTTTTTAGCAAAGGGGACGAGCAGTACTTC. It codes for CASSFFSKGDEQYF.

This clonotype was seen more than once but under ten times. This rearrangement joins TRBV3-1 to TRBJ2-2; D gene ambiguous. The CDR3 has 13 residues. CDR1 and CDR2 from the germline V gene are LGHDT and YNNKEL (reference sequence). The germline V and J ends were trimmed by 2 bases and 5 bases, with 6 bases remaining between them. This CDR3 is CASSQLQTGELFF. In DNA form, the CDR3 reads TGTGCCAGCAGCCAATTACAGACCGGGGAGCTGTTTTTT. Filled out from reference TRBV3-1 and TRBJ2-2, the complete variable domain reads DTAVSQTPKYLVTQMGNDKSIKCEQNLGHDTMYWYKQDSKKFLKIMFSYNNKELIINETVPNRFSPKSPDKAHLNLHINSLELGDSAVYFCASSQLQTGELFFGEGSRLTVL.